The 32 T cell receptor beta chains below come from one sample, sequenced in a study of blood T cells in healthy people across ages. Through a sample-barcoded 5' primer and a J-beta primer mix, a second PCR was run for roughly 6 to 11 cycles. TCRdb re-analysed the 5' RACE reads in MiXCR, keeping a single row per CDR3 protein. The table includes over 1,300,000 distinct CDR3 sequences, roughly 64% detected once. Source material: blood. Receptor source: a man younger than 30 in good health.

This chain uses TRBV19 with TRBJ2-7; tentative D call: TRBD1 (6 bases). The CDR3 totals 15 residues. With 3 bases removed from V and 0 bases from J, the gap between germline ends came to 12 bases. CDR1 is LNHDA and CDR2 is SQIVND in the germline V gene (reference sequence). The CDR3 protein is CASSMPGQLSYEQYF. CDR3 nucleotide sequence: TGTGCCAGTAGTATGCCCGGACAGCTCTCCTACGAGCAGTACTTC.

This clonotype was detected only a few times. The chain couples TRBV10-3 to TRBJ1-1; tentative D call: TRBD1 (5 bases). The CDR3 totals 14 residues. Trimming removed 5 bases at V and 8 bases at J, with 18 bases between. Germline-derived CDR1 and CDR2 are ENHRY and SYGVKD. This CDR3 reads CAISLTGTTREAFF. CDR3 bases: TGTGCCATCAGTCTGACCGGGACGACACGGGAAGCTTTCTTT.

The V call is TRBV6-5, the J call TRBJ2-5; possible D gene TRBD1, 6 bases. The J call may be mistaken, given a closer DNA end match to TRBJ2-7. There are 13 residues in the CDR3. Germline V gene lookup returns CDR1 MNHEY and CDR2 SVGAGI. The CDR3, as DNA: TGTGCCAGCAGTTCCCACCCACAGGGCGAGCAGTACTTC. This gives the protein CASSSHPQGEQYF.

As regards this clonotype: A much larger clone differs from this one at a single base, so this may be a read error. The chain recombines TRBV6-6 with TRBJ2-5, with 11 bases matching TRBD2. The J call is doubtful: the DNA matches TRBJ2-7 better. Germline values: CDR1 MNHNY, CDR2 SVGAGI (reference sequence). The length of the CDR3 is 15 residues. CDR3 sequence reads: CASSYSGTSGYEQYF. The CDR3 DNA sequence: TGTGCCAGCAGTTACTCCGGGACTAGCGGCTACGAGCAGTACTTC.

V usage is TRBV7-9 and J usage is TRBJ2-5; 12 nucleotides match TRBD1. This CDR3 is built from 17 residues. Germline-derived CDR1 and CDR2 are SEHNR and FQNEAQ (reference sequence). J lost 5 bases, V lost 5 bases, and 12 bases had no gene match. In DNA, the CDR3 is TGTGCCAGCAGCGCCACTACGGGGGACAGGGGGCCGGAGACCCAGTACTTC. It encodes CASSATTGDRGPETQYF.

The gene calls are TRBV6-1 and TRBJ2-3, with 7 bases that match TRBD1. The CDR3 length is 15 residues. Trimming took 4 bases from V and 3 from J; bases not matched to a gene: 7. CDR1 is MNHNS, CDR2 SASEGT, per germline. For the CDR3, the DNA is TGTGCCAGCAGTGGGGACAGAGCTGCTACAGATACGCAGTATTTT. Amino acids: CASSGDRAATDTQYF.

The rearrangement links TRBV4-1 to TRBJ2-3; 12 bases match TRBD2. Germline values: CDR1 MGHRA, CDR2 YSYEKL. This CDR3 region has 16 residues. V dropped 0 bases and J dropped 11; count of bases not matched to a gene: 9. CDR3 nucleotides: TGCGCCAGCAGCCAAGAAGGGACTAGCGGGTTTACGAAGCAGTATTTT. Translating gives CASSQEGTSGFTKQYF.

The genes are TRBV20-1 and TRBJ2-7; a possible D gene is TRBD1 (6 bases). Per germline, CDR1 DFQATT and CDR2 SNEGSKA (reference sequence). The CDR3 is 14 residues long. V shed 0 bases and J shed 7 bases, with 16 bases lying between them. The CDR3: CSARDAQGGGEQYF. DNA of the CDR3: TGCAGTGCTAGAGACGCACAGGGTGGAGGTGAGCAGTACTTC.

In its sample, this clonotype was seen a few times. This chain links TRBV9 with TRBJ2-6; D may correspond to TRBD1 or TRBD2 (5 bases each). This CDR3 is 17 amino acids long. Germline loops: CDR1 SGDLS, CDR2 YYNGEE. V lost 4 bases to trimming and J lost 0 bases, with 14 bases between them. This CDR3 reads CASSPPGPFSGANVLTF. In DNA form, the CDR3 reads TGTGCCAGCAGCCCACCGGGACCCTTCTCTGGGGCCAACGTCCTGACTTTC.

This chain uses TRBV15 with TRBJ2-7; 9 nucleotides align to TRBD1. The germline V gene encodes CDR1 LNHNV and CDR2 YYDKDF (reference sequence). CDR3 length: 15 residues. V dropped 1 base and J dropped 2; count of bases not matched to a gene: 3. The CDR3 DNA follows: TGTGCCACCAGCAGAGCCGGGGACAGGGCCTACGAGCAGTACTTC. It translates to CATSRAGDRAYEQYF. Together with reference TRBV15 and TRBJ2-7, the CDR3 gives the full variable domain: DAMVIQNPRYQVTQFGKPVTLSCSQTLNHNVMYWYQQKSSQAPKLLFHYYDKDFNNEADTPDNFQSRRPNTSFCFLDIRSPGLGDTAMYLCATSRAGDRAYEQYFGPGTRLTVT.

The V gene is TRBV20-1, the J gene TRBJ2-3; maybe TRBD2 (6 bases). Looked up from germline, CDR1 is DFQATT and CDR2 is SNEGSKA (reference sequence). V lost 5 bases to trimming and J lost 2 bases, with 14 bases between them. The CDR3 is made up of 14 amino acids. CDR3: CSARLVGLTDTQYF. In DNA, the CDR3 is TGCAGTGCTCGACTAGTGGGGCTCACAGATACGCAGTATTTT.

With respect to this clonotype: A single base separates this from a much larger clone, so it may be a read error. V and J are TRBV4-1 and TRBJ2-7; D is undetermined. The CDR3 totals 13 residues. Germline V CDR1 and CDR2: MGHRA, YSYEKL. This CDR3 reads CAGSQVSGYEQYF. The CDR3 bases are TGCGCCGGCAGCCAAGTGTCAGGCTACGAGCAGTACTTC.

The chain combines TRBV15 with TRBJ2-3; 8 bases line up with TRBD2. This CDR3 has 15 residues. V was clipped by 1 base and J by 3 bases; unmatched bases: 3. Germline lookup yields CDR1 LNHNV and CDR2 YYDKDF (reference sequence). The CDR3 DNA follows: TGTGCCACCAGCAGAGGAGCGGGAGCAACAGATACGCAGTATTTT. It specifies CATSRGAGATDTQYF. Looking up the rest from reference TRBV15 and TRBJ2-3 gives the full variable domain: DAMVIQNPRYQVTQFGKPVTLSCSQTLNHNVMYWYQQKSSQAPKLLFHYYDKDFNNEADTPDNFQSRRPNTSFCFLDIRSPGLGDTAMYLCATSRGAGATDTQYFGPGTRLTVL.

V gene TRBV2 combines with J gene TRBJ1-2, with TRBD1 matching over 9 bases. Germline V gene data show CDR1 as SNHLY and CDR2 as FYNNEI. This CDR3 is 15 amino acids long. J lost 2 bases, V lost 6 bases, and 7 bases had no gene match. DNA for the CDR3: TGTGCCAGCAGCGAGGGACAGGGAAAGAACTATGGCTACACCTTC. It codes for CASSEGQGKNYGYTF.

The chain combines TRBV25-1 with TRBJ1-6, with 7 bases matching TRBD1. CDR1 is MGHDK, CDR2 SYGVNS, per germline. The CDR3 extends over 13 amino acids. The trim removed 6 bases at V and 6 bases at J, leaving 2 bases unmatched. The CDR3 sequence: CASRDRFNSPLHF. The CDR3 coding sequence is TGTGCCAGCAGGGACAGGTTTAATTCACCCCTCCACTTT.

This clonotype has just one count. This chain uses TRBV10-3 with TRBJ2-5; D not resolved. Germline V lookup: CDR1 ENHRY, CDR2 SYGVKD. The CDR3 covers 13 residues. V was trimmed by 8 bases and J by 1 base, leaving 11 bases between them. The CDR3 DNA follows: TGTGCCATCTCCCCCGTCAGCCAAGAGACCCAGTACTTC. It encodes CAISPVSQETQYF.

CDR3 region: CASSKGGQGYSNEQFF. The CDR3 DNA follows: TGTGCCAGCAGCAAGGGGGGACAGGGATACAGCAATGAGCAGTTCTTC. The V and J genes are TRBV7-2 and TRBJ2-1, with 9 bases that match TRBD1. CDR3 length: 16 residues. V shed 5 bases and J 6 bases; nucleotides not matched to a gene: 11. Germline CDR1 is SGHTA and CDR2 is FQGNSA.

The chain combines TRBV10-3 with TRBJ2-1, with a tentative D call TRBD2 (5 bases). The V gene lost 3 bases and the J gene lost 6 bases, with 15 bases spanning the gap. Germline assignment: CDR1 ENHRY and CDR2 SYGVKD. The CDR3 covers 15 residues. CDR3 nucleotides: TGTGCCATCAGTGAATGGGAGAGCCCCCCCAATGAGCAGTTCTTC. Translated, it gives CAISEWESPPNEQFF.

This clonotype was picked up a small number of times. The CDR3 DNA reads TGTGCCAGCAGCGAAGCTGGGACAGGACGACATCAGGAGACCCAGTACTTC. Translating gives CASSEAGTGRHQETQYF. V is TRBV21-1 and J is TRBJ2-7; the D call TRBD1 from the table was never checked on the DNA. The DNA matches TRBJ2-5 better at its end, which makes the J call doubtful. TRBV21-1 has pseudogene status. The CDR3 runs 17 residues.

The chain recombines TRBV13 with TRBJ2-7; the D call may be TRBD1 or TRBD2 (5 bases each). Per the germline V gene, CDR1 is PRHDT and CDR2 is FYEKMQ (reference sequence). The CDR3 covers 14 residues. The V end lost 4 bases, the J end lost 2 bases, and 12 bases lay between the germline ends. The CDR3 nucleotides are TGTGCCAGCAGCTCCGGCTCGGGGCCCTACGAGCAGTACTTC. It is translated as CASSSGSGPYEQYF.

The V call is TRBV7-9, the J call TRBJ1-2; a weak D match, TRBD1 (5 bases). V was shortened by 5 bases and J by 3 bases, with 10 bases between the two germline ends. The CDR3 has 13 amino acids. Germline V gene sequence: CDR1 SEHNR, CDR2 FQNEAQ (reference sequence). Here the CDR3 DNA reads TGTGCCAGCAGCCGCCCCAGGGACTATGGCTACACCTTC. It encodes CASSRPRDYGYTF.

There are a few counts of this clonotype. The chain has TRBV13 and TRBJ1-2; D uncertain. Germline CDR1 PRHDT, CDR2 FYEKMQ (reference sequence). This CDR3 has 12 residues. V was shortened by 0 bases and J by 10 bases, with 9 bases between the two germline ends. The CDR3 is CASSLGQAVYTF. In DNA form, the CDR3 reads TGTGCCAGCAGCTTAGGTCAGGCGGTCTACACCTTC.

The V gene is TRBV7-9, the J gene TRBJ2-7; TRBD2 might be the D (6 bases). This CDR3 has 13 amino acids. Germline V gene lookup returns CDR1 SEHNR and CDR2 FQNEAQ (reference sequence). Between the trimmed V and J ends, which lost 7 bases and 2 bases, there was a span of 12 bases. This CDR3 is CASTGVFTYEQYF. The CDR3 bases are TGTGCCAGCACGGGGGTGTTCACCTACGAGCAGTACTTC.

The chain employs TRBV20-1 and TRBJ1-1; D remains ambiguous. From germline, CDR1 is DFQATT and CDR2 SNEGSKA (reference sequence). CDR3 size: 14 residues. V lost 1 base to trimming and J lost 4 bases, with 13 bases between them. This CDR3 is CSARVGRVGTEAFF. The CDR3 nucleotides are TGCAGTGCTAGAGTGGGAAGGGTAGGCACTGAAGCTTTCTTT.

The CDR3 DNA reads TGCGCCAGCAGCTTCGGGTTGCCTTCACACTACGAGCAGTACTTC. Translated: CASSFGLPSHYEQYF. This rearrangement joins TRBV5-1 to TRBJ2-7; no firm D call. V was shortened by 2 bases and J by 3 bases, with 15 bases between the two germline ends. The germline V gene has CDR1 SGHRS and CDR2 YFSETQ. The CDR3 spans 15 residues.

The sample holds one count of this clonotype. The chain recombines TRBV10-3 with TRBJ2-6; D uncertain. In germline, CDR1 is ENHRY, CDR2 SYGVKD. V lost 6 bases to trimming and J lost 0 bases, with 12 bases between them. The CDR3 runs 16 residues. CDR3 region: CAIRSDGTSGANVLTF. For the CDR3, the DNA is TGTGCCATCAGGTCGGACGGAACCTCTGGGGCCAACGTCCTGACTTTC.

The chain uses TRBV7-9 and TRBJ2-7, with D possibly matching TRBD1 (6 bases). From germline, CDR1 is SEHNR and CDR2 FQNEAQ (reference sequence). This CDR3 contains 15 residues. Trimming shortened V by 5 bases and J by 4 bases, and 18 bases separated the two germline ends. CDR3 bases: TGTGCCAGCAGCCGTCGGCAGGGGAGCGGTTACGAGCAGTACTTC. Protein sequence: CASSRRQGSGYEQYF.

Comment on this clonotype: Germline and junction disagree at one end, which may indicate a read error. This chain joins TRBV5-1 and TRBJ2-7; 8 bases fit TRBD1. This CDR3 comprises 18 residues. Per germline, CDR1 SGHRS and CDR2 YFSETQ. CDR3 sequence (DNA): TGCGCCAGCAGCTCAGAAAGGACAGGGTGGTACGAGTCCTACGGGCAGTACTTC. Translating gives CASSSERTGWYESYGQYF. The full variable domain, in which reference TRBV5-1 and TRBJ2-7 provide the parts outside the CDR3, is KAGVTQTPRYLIKTRGQQVTLSCSPISGHRSVSWYQQTPGQGLQFLFEYFSETQRNKGNFPGRFSGRQFSNSRSEMNVSTLELGDSALYLCASSSERTGWYESYGQYFGPGTRLTVT.

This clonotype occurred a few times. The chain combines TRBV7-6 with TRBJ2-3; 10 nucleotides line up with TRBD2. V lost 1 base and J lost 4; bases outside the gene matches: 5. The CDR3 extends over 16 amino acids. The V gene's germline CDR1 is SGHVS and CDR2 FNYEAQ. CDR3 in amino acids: CASSLVLSGGADTQYF. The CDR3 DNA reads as TGTGCCAGCAGCTTAGTACTGAGCGGGGGGGCAGATACGCAGTATTTT.

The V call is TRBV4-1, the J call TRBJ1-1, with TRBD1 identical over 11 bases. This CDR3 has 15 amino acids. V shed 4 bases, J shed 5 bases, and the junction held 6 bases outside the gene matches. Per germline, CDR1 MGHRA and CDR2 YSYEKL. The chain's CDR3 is CASSPGTGGRTEAFF. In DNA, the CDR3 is TGCGCCAGCAGCCCCGGGACAGGGGGAAGAACTGAAGCTTTCTTT.

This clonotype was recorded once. CDR3 loop: CASSAAGGARGYTF. In nucleotides, the CDR3 is TGTGCCAGCAGTGCCGCAGGGGGCGCTCGGGGCTACACCTTC. The chain combines TRBV27 with TRBJ1-2; 8 nucleotides match TRBD1. The CDR3 has 14 residues. The J segment lost 8 bases and the V segment lost 5 bases, leaving 10 bases of the junction unmatched. CDR1 MNHEY and CDR2 SMNVEV come from the germline V gene (reference sequence).

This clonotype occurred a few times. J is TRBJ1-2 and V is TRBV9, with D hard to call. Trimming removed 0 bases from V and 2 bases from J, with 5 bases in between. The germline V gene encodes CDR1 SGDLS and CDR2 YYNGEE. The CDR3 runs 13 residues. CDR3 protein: CASSVAQNYGYTF. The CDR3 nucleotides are TGTGCCAGCAGCGTAGCTCAGAACTATGGCTACACCTTC.